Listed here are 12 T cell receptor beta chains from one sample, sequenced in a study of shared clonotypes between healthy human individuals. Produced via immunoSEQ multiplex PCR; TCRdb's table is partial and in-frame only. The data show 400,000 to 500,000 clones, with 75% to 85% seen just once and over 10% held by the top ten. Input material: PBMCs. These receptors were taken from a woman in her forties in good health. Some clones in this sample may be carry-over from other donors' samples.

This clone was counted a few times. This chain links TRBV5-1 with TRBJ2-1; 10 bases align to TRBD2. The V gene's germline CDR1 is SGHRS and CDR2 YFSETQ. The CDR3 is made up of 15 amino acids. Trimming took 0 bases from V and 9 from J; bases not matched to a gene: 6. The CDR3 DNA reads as TGCGCCAGCAGCTTGGCATTAGCGGGGGGTGGTGAGCAGTTCTTC. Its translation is CASSLALAGGGEQFF.

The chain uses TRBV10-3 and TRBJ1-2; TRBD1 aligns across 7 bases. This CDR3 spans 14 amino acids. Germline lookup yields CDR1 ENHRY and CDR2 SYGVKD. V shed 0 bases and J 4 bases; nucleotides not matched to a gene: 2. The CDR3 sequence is CAISESGGGYGYTF. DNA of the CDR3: TGTGCCATCAGTGAGTCAGGGGGCGGCTATGGCTACACCTTC.

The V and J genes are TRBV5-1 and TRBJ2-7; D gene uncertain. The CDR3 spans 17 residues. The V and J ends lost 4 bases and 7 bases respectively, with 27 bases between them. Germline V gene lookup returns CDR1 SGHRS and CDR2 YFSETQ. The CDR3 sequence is CASSPMRDLLAPREQYF. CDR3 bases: TGCGCCAGCAGCCCTATGAGAGACCTCCTCGCCCCGCGGGAGCAGTACTTC.

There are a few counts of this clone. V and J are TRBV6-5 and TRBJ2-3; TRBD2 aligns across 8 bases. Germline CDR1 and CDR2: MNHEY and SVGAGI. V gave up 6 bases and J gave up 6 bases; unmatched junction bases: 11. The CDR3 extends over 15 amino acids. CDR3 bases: TGTGCCAGCAGCCCTGTGACAGGCGGGAGGGATACGCAGTATTTT. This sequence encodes CASSPVTGGRDTQYF.

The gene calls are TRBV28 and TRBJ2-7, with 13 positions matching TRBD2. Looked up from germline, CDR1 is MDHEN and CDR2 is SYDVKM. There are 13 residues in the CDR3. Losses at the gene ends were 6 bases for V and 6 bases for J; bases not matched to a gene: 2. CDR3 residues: CASRLAGGPEQYF. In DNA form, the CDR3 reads TGTGCCAGCAGACTAGCGGGAGGGCCCGAGCAGTACTTC.

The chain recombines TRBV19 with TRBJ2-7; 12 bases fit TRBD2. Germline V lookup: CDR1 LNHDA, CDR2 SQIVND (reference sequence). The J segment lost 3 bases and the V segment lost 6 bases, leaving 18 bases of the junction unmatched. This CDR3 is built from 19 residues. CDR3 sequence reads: CASSRYGLAGGSSDYEQYF. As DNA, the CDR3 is TGTGCCAGTAGCCGCTACGGGCTAGCGGGAGGGTCCTCCGACTACGAGCAGTACTTC.

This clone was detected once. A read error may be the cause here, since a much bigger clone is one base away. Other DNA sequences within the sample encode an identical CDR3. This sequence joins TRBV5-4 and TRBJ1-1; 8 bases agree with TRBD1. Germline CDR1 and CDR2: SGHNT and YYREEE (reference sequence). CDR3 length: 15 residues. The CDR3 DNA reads TGTGCCAGCAGCTCGAACAGGGGGTTGACGACTGAGGCTTTCTTT. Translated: CASSSNRGLTTEAFF.

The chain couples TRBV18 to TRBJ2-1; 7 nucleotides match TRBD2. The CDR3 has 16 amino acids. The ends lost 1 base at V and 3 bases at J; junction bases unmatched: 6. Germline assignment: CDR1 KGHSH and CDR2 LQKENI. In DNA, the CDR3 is TGTGCCAGCTCACCACGAGCGGGACGTGTCTACAATGAGCAGTTCTTC. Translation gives CASSPRAGRVYNEQFF.

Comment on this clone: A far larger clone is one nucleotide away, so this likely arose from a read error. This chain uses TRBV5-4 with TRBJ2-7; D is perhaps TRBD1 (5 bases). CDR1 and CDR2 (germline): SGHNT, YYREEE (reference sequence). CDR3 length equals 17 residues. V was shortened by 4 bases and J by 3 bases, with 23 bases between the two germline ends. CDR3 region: CASSEGQTFGPIYEQYF. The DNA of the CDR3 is TGTGCCAGCAGCGAAGGACAAACCTTCGGGCCGATCTACGAGCAGTACTTC.

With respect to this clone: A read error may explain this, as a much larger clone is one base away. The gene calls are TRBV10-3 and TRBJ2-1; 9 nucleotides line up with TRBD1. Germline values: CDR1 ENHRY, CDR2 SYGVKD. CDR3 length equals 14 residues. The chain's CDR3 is CAIRGQGEYNGQFF. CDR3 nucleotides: TGTGCCATCAGGGGACAGGGTGAATACAATGGGCAGTTCTTC.

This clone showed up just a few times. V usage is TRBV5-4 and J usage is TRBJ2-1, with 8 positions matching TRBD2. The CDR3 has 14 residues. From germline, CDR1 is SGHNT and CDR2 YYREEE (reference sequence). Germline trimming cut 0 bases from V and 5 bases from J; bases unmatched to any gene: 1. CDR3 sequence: CASSLVAGNNEQFF. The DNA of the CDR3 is TGTGCCAGCAGCTTGGTAGCGGGGAACAATGAGCAGTTCTTC.

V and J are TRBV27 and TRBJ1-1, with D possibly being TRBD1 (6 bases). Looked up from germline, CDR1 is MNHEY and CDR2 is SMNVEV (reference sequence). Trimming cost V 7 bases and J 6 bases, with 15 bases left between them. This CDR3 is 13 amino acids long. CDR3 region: CASTTTGSAEAFF. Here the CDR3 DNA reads TGTGCCAGCACTACTACAGGGAGCGCTGAAGCTTTCTTT.